These T cell receptor beta chains were read from a single sample in a study of blood T cell repertoires in COVID-19. The data were produced by immunoSEQ multiplex PCR, yet TCRdb's version contains in-frame clones alone and is incomplete. The table includes about 44,000 clones, around 90% detected once. The sequencing input was peripheral blood. These receptors were taken from an elderly woman in a cohort sampled during active or convalescent COVID-19. CDR3s leave out the opening cysteine and the closing phenylalanine or tryptophan. D genes are given only for firm matches.

j_gene: TRBJ2-2; v_gene: TRBV29-1; d_gene: NA; CDR3aa: SVYTWTGELF
j_gene: TRBJ2-1; v_gene: TRBV2; d_gene: TRBD1; CDR3aa: ASTPLDRVSYNEQF
j_gene: TRBJ1-4; v_gene: TRBV6-5; d_gene: NA; CDR3aa: ASSYNSATNEKLF
j_gene: TRBJ1-5; v_gene: TRBV29-1; d_gene: NA; CDR3aa: SVEWGGINNQPQH
j_gene: TRBJ2-7; v_gene: TRBV24-1; d_gene: TRBD2; CDR3aa: ATSDSREGYPYEQY
j_gene: TRBJ1-4; v_gene: TRBV5-5; d_gene: NA; CDR3aa: ASSLAGDGQEKLF
j_gene: TRBJ1-4; v_gene: TRBV4-1; d_gene: TRBD1; CDR3aa: ASSRQGTANEKLF
j_gene: TRBJ2-7; v_gene: TRBV4-2; d_gene: NA; CDR3aa: ASSHLQDTSYEQY
j_gene: TRBJ2-7; v_gene: TRBV30; d_gene: NA; CDR3aa: AWAGTSYEQY
j_gene: TRBJ2-7; v_gene: TRBV2; d_gene: NA; CDR3aa: ASSAQQNSYEQY
j_gene: TRBJ2-3; v_gene: TRBV5-1; d_gene: TRBD2; CDR3aa: ASSLRVAGGQGTQY
j_gene: TRBJ1-3; v_gene: TRBV29-1; d_gene: NA; CDR3aa: SVEDPLRGSGNTIY
j_gene: TRBJ2-4; v_gene: TRBV7-9; d_gene: NA; CDR3aa: ASSLALGGGNIQY
j_gene: TRBJ1-3; v_gene: TRBV6-1; d_gene: TRBD1; CDR3aa: ASSADRGASSGNTIY
j_gene: TRBJ1-1; v_gene: TRBV25-1; d_gene: NA; CDR3aa: ASRVQGETEAF
j_gene: TRBJ1-2; v_gene: TRBV6-6; d_gene: NA; CDR3aa: ASSYDRLNYGYT
j_gene: TRBJ1-5; v_gene: TRBV6-5; d_gene: NA; CDR3aa: ASSYSQYSNQPQH
j_gene: TRBJ2-2; v_gene: TRBV3-1/TRBV3-2; d_gene: TRBD2; CDR3aa: ASSQAPSGRNTGELF
j_gene: TRBJ2-7; v_gene: TRBV11-3; d_gene: NA; CDR3aa: ASSLSITYEQY
j_gene: TRBJ2-7; v_gene: TRBV27; d_gene: TRBD1; CDR3aa: ASSLSLQGTYEQY
j_gene: TRBJ2-3; v_gene: TRBV5-1; d_gene: NA; CDR3aa: ASSVPQGPSDTQY
j_gene: TRBJ2-7; v_gene: TRBV13; d_gene: NA; CDR3aa: ASSLWDMGEQY
j_gene: TRBJ1-2; v_gene: TRBV7-9; d_gene: TRBD1; CDR3aa: ASSKDRSYGYT
j_gene: TRBJ2-7; v_gene: TRBV28; d_gene: TRBD1; CDR3aa: ASSRTGSSLQY
j_gene: TRBJ2-1; v_gene: TRBV7-8; d_gene: TRBD2; CDR3aa: ASTVDGGAYNEQF
j_gene: TRBJ1-4; v_gene: TRBV5-1; d_gene: NA; CDR3aa: ASSLAPGTNEKLF
j_gene: TRBJ2-3; v_gene: TRBV11-3; d_gene: TRBD2; CDR3aa: ASSSGGWLAGEVLADTQY
j_gene: TRBJ2-1; v_gene: TRBV27; d_gene: TRBD2; CDR3aa: ASSLLAGGSYNEQF
j_gene: TRBJ1-5; v_gene: TRBV3-1/TRBV3-2; d_gene: NA; CDR3aa: ASSHTLGQNQPQH
j_gene: TRBJ1-1; v_gene: TRBV6-5; d_gene: TRBD1; CDR3aa: ASSTRQGGEEAF
j_gene: TRBJ2-3; v_gene: TRBV3-1/TRBV3-2; d_gene: TRBD2; CDR3aa: ASSPNQLAGGLDTQY
j_gene: TRBJ2-1; v_gene: TRBV9; d_gene: NA; CDR3aa: ASSVGQRREQF
j_gene: TRBJ2-2; v_gene: TRBV2; d_gene: TRBD2; CDR3aa: ASSEIAGGTGELF
j_gene: TRBJ2-1; v_gene: TRBV27; d_gene: NA; CDR3aa: ASNQVGSPRGHNEQF
j_gene: TRBJ2-7; v_gene: TRBV6-2/TRBV6-3; d_gene: TRBD2; CDR3aa: ASSYSLAGGPYEQY
j_gene: TRBJ2-1; v_gene: TRBV19; d_gene: NA; CDR3aa: ASSPTAVSGYNEQF
j_gene: TRBJ1-2; v_gene: TRBV6-5; d_gene: TRBD1; CDR3aa: ASSNRGGYT
j_gene: TRBJ2-5; v_gene: TRBV29-1; d_gene: TRBD1; CDR3aa: SVRRGQVQETQY
j_gene: TRBJ1-2; v_gene: TRBV12-3/TRBV12-4; d_gene: NA; CDR3aa: ASSFQGLRGYT
j_gene: TRBJ2-5; v_gene: TRBV11-2; d_gene: TRBD2; CDR3aa: ASRHKPGLVPETQY
j_gene: TRBJ2-3; v_gene: TRBV5-1; d_gene: NA; CDR3aa: ASSFDFTDTQY
j_gene: TRBJ1-2; v_gene: TRBV5-1; d_gene: TRBD1; CDR3aa: ASTQTTSGTGWGGYT
j_gene: TRBJ1-3; v_gene: TRBV11-2; d_gene: TRBD1; CDR3aa: ASSLVTGGSSGNTIY
j_gene: TRBJ1-5; v_gene: TRBV6-5; d_gene: TRBD1; CDR3aa: ASRRTGRNQPQH
j_gene: TRBJ1-2; v_gene: TRBV3-1/TRBV3-2; d_gene: TRBD1; CDR3aa: ASSPQDRGNYGYT
j_gene: TRBJ1-2; v_gene: TRBV30; d_gene: NA; CDR3aa: AWSAQTRRGYGYT
j_gene: TRBJ2-5; v_gene: TRBV27; d_gene: TRBD2; CDR3aa: ASKMRERETQY